This T cell receptor (beta chain) was profiled in a study of OX40 agonist ivuxolimab in advanced cancers. On the study more broadly: Given to patients was ivuxolimab, an agonistic anti-OX40 (CD134) antibody.

Generated by immunoSEQ multiplex PCR, the TCRdb table keeps only in-frame clones and is missing some. The sample contains fewer than 45,000 clones, around four fifths of which appear only once. CDR1 is MNHEY, CDR2 SMNVEV, per germline (reference sequence). V was cut by 2 bases and J by 8 bases, with 9 bases left in between. CDR3 length: 12 residues. This clonotype originated in an adult with an advanced solid tumor such as melanoma, head and neck, liver or kidney cancer. The chain links TRBV27 to TRBJ1-2; weak D call: TRBD1 (5 bases). The sequencing used CD4+ or CD8+ T cells sorted from blood, collected in a trial of the OX40 agonist ivuxolimab. CDR3 coding DNA: TGTGCCAGCAGTTTAAAGGGGATCGGCTACACCTTC. Its translation is CASSLKGIGYTF.